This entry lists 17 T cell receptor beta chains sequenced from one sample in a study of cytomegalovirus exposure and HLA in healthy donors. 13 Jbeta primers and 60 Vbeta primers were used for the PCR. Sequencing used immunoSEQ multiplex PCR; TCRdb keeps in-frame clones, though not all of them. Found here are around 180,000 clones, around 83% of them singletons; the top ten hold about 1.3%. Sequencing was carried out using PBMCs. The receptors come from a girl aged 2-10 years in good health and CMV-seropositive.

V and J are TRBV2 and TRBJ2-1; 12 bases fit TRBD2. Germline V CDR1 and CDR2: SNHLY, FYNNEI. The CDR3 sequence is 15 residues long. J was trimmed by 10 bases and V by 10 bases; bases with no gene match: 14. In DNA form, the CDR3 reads TGTGCCACCCTGGGGGGACTAGCGGGCATCCCGGAGCAGTTCTTC. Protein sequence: CATLGGLAGIPEQFF.

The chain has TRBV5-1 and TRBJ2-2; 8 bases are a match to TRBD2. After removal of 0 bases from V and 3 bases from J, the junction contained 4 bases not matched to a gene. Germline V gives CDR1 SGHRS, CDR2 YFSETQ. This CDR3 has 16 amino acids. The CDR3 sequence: CASSLAGAGDTGELFF. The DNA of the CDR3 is TGCGCCAGCAGCTTGGCCGGAGCGGGAGACACCGGGGAGCTGTTTTTT.

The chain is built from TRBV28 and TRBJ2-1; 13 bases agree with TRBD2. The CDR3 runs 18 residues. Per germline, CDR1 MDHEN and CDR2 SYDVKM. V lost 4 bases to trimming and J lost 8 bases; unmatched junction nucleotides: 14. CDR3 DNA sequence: TGTGCCAGCAGTTCCCGATCGTCCGGGACTAGCGGGACCCATGAGCAGTTCTTC. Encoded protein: CASSSRSSGTSGTHEQFF.

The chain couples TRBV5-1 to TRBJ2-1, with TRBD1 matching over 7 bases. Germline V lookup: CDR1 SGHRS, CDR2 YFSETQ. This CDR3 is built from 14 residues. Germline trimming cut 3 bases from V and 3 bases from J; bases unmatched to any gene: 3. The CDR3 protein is CASSSDRVYNEQFF. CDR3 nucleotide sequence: TGCGCCAGCAGCTCCGACAGGGTCTACAATGAGCAGTTCTTC.

The CDR3 loop reads CASSDTWGDLWNTEAFF. The CDR3 DNA reads TGTGCCAGCAGCGACACTTGGGGGGACCTTTGGAACACTGAAGCTTTCTTT. The rearrangement joins TRBV11-3 to TRBJ1-1; TRBD1 might be the D (5 bases). Germline V gene lookup returns CDR1 SGHNT and CDR2 YENEEA. The V gene lost 5 bases and the J gene lost 1 base, with 20 bases spanning the gap. There are 17 residues in the CDR3.

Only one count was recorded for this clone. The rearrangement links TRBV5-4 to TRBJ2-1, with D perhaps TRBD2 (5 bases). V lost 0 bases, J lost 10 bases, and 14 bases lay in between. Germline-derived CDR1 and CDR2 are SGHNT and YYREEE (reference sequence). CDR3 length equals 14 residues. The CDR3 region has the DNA TGTGCCAGCAGCTTGGCGGACCTAGCTCAAGAGCAGTTCTTC. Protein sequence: CASSLADLAQEQFF.

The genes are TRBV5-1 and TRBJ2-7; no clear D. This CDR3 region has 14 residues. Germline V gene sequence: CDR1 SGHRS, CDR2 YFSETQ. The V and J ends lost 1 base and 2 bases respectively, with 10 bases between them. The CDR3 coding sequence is TGCGCCAGCAGCTTGTATGCGGTTACCTACGAGCAGTACTTC. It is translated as CASSLYAVTYEQYF.

The CDR3 loop is CASSVDQGAGGYTF. The CDR3 region has the DNA TGTGCCAGCAGCGTAGACCAGGGGGCGGGGGGCTACACCTTC. The J gene is TRBJ1-2, the V gene TRBV9, with 8 positions matching TRBD1. Trimming cost V 0 bases and J 8 bases; bases outside gene matches: 6. CDR1 SGDLS and CDR2 YYNGEE come from the germline V gene. This CDR3 has 14 amino acids.

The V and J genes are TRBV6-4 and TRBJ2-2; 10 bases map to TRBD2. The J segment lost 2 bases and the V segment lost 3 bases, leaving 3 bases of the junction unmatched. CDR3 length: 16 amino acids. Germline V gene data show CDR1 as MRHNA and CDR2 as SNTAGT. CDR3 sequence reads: CASSERLAGNTGELFF. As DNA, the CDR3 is TGTGCCAGCAGTGAAAGACTAGCGGGCAACACCGGGGAGCTGTTTTTT.

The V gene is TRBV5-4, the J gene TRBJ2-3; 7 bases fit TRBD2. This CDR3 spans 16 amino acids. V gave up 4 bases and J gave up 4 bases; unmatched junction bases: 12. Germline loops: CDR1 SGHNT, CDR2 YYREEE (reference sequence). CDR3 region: CASSQGEGGVADTQYF. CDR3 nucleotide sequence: TGTGCCAGCAGCCAAGGGGAGGGTGGGGTAGCAGATACGCAGTATTTT.

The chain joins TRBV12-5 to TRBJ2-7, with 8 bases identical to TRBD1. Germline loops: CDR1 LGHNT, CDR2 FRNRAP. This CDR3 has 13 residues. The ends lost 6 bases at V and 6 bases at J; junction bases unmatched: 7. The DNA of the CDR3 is TGTGCTAGTGGGGGGACAGGAAGGATCGAGCAGTACTTC. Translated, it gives CASGGTGRIEQYF.

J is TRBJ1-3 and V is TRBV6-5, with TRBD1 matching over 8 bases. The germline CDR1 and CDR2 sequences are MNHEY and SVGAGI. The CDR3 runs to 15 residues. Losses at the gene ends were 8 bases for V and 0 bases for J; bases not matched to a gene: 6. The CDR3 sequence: CASEGTGRSGNTIYF. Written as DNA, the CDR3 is TGTGCCAGCGAGGGGACAGGCCGCTCTGGAAACACCATATATTTT.

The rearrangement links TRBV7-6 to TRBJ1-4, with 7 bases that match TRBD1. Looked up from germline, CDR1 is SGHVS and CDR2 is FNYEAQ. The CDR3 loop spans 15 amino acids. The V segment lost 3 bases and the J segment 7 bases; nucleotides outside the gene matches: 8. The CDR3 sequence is CASSFPQGDIEKLFF. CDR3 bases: TGTGCCAGCAGCTTCCCCCAGGGGGATATTGAAAAACTGTTTTTT.

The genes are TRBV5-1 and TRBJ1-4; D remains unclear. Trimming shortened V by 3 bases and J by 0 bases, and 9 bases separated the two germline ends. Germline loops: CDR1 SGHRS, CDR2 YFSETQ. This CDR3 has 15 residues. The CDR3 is CASSSNTATNEKLFF. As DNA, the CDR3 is TGCGCCAGCAGCTCTAATACTGCAACTAATGAAAAACTGTTTTTT.

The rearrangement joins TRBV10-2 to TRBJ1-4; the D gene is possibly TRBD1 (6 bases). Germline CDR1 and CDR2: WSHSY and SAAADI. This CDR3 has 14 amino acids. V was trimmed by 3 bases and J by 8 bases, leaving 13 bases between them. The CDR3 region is CASSDLQGGEKLFF. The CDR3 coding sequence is TGCGCCAGCAGTGATTTACAGGGTGGGGAAAAACTGTTTTTT.

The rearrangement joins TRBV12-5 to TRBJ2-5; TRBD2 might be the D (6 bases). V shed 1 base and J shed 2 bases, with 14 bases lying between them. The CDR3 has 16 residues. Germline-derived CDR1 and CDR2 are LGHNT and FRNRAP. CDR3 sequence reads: CASGLASTSRQETQYF. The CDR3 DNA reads TGTGCTAGTGGTTTGGCCTCCACTAGCCGTCAAGAGACCCAGTACTTC.

The CDR3 region has the DNA TGTGCCTGGTTACCGGGACAGGTATCCGGGGAGCTGTTTTTT. Translating it yields CAWLPGQVSGELFF. V usage is TRBV30 and J usage is TRBJ2-2; 8 nucleotides line up with TRBD1. With 5 bases clipped from V and 6 bases from J, the junction kept 8 bases outside the gene matches. Germline-derived CDR1 and CDR2 are GTSNPN and SVGIG (reference sequence). The CDR3 contains 14 residues.